This entry is about one T cell receptor (beta chain). Its specificity is unknown. PCR amplification relied on 60 Vbeta primers (plus 13 Jbeta primers). The assay was immunoSEQ multiplex PCR, and TCRdb's table has in-frame clones only and misses some. The sample holds 55,000 to 85,000 clones. This record comes from a study of cytomegalovirus exposure and HLA in healthy donors. Study-wide findings and caveats: Cytomegalovirus status, reportedly, was diagnosed with high specificity and sensitivity by the classifier. In most subjects, TCR beta sequences reportedly gave accurate predictions of HLA-A and HLA-B alleles. Rates of TCR association differed by HLA locus in a later analysis, with DRB1 highest and HLA-C lowest.

CDR1 and CDR2 from the germline V gene are SEHNR and FQNEAQ (reference sequence). Trimming removed 3 bases at V and 6 bases at J, with 14 bases between. The CDR3 sequence is 14 residues long. Sequencing input: PBMCs. This rearrangement joins TRBV7-9 to TRBJ1-2; D may be TRBD1 (5 bases). The receptor was isolated from a female donor in good health and CMV-seropositive. The CDR3 DNA sequence: TGTGCCAGCAGCTTTCAAGGGGAATCAAATGGCTACACCTTC. The encoded protein is CASSFQGESNGYTF. The full variable domain, in which reference TRBV7-9 and TRBJ1-2 provide the parts outside the CDR3, is DTGVSQNPRHKITKRGQNVTFRCDPISEHNRLYWYRQTLGQGPEFLTYFQNEAQLEKSRLLSDRFSAERPKGSFSTLEIQRTEQGDSAMYLCASSFQGESNGYTFGSGTRLTVV.